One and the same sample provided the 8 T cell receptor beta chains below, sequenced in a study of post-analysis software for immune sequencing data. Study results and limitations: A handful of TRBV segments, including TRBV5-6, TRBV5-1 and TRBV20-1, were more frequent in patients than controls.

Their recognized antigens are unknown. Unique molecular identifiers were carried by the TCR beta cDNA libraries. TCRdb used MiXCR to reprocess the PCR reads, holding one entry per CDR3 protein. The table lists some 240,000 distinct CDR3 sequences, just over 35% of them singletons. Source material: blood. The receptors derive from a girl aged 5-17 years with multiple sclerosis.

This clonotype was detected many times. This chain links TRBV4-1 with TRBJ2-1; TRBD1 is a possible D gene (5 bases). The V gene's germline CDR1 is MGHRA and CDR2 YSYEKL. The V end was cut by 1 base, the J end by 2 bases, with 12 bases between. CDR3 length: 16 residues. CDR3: CASSQGEAGPYNEQFF. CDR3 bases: TGCGCCAGCAGCCAAGGTGAGGCAGGGCCCTACAATGAGCAGTTCTTC.

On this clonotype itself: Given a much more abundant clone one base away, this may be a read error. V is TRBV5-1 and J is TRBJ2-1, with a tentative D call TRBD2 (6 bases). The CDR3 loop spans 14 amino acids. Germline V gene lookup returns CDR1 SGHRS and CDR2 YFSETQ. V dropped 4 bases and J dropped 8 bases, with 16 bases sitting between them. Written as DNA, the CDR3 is TGCGCCAGCAGCCAGCGGGTGGGGAGTGATGAGCAGTTCTTC. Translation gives CASSQRVGSDEQFF.

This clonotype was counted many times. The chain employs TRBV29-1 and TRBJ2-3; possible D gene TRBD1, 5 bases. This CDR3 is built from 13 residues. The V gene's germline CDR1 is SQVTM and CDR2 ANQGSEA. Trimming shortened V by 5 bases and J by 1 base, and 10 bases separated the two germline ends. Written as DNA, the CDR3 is TGCAGCGTTTCGGCGACAGGCACAGATACGCAGTATTTT. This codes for CSVSATGTDTQYF.

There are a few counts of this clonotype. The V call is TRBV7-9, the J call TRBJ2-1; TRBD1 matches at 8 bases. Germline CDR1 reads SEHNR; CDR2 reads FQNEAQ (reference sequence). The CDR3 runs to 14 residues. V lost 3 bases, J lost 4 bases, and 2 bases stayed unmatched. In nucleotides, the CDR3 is TGTGCCAGCAGCTTGGACAGGGTGTACAATGAGCAGTTCTTC. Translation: CASSLDRVYNEQFF.

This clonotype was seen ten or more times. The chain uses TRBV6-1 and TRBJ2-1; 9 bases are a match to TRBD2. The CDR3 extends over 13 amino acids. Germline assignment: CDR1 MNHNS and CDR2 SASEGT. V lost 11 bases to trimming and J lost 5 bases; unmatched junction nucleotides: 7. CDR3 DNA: TGTGCCTGCGGGAGGGCCCTCGACAATGAGCAGTTCTTC. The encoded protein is CACGRALDNEQFF.

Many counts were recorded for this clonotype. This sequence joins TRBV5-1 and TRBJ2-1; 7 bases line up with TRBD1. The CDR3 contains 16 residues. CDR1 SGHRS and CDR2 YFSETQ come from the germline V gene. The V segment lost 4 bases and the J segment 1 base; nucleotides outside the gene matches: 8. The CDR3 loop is CASSLDTGVSYNEQFF. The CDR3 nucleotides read TGCGCCAGCAGCCTAGATACAGGGGTTTCCTACAATGAGCAGTTCTTC.

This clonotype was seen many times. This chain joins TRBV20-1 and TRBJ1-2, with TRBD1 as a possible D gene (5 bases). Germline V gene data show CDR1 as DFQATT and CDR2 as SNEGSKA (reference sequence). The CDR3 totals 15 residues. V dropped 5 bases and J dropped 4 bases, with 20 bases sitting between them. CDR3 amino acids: CSAYGEIQGLYGYTF. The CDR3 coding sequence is TGCAGTGCTTACGGAGAGATCCAGGGTCTCTATGGCTACACCTTC.

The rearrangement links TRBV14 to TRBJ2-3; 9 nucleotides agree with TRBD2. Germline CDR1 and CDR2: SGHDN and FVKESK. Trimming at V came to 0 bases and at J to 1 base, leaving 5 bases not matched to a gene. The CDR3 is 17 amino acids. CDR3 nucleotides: TGTGCCAGCAGCCAAGATTGGGCTAGCGGGGGCACAGATACGCAGTATTTT. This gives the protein CASSQDWASGGTDTQYF.